The rows below give T cell receptor beta chains drawn from one sample of a study of T cell responses to AZD1222 COVID-19 vaccine. Profiled with immunoSEQ multiplex PCR; TCRdb holds only in-frame clones, not every one. The sample holds under 150,000 clones, around nine tenths seen once. The specimen comprised peripheral blood, sampled on day 0 of AZD1222 vaccination. These receptors came from an adult in good health. The CDR3 runs from the conserved cysteine through the conserved F or W. The order of the fields is clone size, V gene, D gene, J gene, CDR3 length, CDR3 DNA, CDR3 protein. D genes are given only for firm matches. Expanded clones are given a class, and other clones once, few, many or no size at all.

.,TRBV6-5,.,TRBJ2-4,15,TGTGCCAGCAGTTACGGCGGCGCGGCCAAAAACATTCAGTACTTC,CASSYGGAAKNIQYF
.,TRBV6-6,.,TRBJ2-7,15,TGTGCCAGCAGAAAAACACCAGGACAGTCCTACGAGCAGTACTTC,CASRKTPGQSYEQYF
.,TRBV7-8,.,TRBJ2-5,14,TGTGCCAGCAGCTTATTACAGGAGCAAGAGACCCAGTACTTC,CASSLLQEQETQYF
.,TRBV6-2/TRBV6-3,.,TRBJ2-7,11,TGTGCCAGCAGTTATGAGGGCGAGCAGTACTTC,CASSYEGEQYF
.,TRBV28,.,TRBJ1-5,19,TGTGCCAGCAGTTTGCCACCTATGACAGCCACAGATAGCAATCAGCCCCAGCATTTT,CASSLPPMTATDSNQPQHF
.,TRBV7-2,TRBD1,TRBJ2-5,15,TGTGCCAGCAGCTCGGGACAGTATTCCCAAGAGACCCAGTACTTC,CASSSGQYSQETQYF
.,TRBV5-1,TRBD1,TRBJ2-7,13,TGCGCCAGCAGGCGGACAGGGACTTACGAGCAGTACTTC,CASRRTGTYEQYF
once,TRBV27,TRBD2,TRBJ2-1,16,TGTGCCAGCAGTTTACCGTCTAGCGGGAGGAGGAATGAGCAGTTCTTC,CASSLPSSGRRNEQFF
.,TRBV7-8,.,TRBJ1-1,16,TGTGCCAGCAGCCCCTTGACAGGCGAGTTGAACACTGAAGCTTTCTTT,CASSPLTGELNTEAFF
once,TRBV5-1,TRBD2,TRBJ2-5,16,TGCGCCAGCAGCTTGTTGGCTAGCGGGCCTCAAGAGACCCAGTACTTC,CASSLLASGPQETQYF
.,TRBV6-6,.,TRBJ1-1,13,TGTGCCAGCAGCACCCGTCGGGGCCCCGAAGCTTTCTTT,CASSTRRGPEAFF
.,TRBV3-1/TRBV3-2,.,TRBJ2-3,14,TGTGCCAGCAGCCAAGATACGAGTACAGATACGCAGTATTTT,CASSQDTSTDTQYF
once,TRBV9,TRBD2,TRBJ2-5,17,TGTGCCAGCAGCTCGGGACTAGCGGGGACCGGGCAAGAGACCCAGTACTTC,CASSSGLAGTGQETQYF
.,TRBV4-1,TRBD2,TRBJ2-3,16,TGCGCCATCAAGCCTGTTTTAGCGGGAGGCGCAGATACGCAGTATTTT,CAIKPVLAGGADTQYF
.,TRBV28,TRBD2,TRBJ2-2,19,TGTGCCACCCTACGGACAGGAGTTTGGCGGGGGGGCGGAACCGGGGAGCTGTTTTTT,CATLRTGVWRGGGTGELFF
once,TRBV10-3,.,TRBJ2-7,13,TGTGCCATCAGTGAGACCCACCCCTACGAGCAGTACTTC,CAISETHPYEQYF
.,TRBV7-9,.,TRBJ2-7,13,TGTGCCAGCAGCCCAGGACCAGCCTACGAGCAGTACTTC,CASSPGPAYEQYF